Listed below are T cell receptor beta chains from one sample, sequenced in a study of metastatic and nonmetastatic thyroid tumors. TCRdb reassembled clones from the PCR reads with MiXCR. This sample has about 40,000 clones, with 16% found just once. Sequenced: blood. All receptors come from a female donor with papillary thyroid cancer or a benign thyroid nodule (not recorded which). Some clones in this sample may be carry-over from other donors' samples. Each CDR3 is given with its conserved first and last residue.

v_call cdr3_aa
TRBV13 CASSSPGVNTGELFF
TRBV20-1 CSARGTQGNDRSEQFF
TRBV20-1 CSARLPSAALYEQFF
TRBV9 CASSVAHVSYNEQFF
TRBV7-9 CASSLASRVETQYF
TRBV15 CATSRELGYEQYF
TRBV19 CAGSIWEIRGNTIYF
TRBV28 CASSHGTEYQETQYF
TRBV9 CASSVGSGGEQYF
TRBV27 CASSSQLNEQYF
TRBV6-1 CACRPYREAGNTIYF
TRBV20-1 CSARDWSNEQFF
TRBV6-1 CASSLTGTEKNIQYF
TRBV29-1 CSVEGNRGPYEQYF
TRBV5-6 CASSLADPRSSYEQYF
TRBV4-2 CASSHPAKNIQYF
TRBV28 CASSPSGQGQNTIYF
TRBV6-4 CASSEGEVNEQFF
TRBV20-1 CSANLVAGAFPEQFF
TRBV7-9 CASSYLAGGPAEQYF
TRBV12-3/TRBV12-4 CASSLNRGTNTQYF
TRBV28 CASSLGVIQGRGRFF
TRBV20-1 CSARGGETGANVLTF
TRBV4-2 CASSPTDYQETQYF
TRBV28 CASIPAEGGKVLTF
TRBV9 CASSVAAEPREQYF
TRBV7-6 CASSLSSGSGNEQFF
TRBV5-1 CASTAPQGARADTQYF
TRBV28 CASSLYGTSAYEQYF
TRBV3-1 CASSQLGLARRELFF
TRBV15 CATLGQVGEKLFF
TRBV29-1 CSVEAAELSYEQYF
TRBV6-2/TRBV6-3 CASSYKVSNSPLHF
TRBV19 CASSIGSGNTIYF
TRBV19 CASGPGRTNTVELFF
TRBV11-3 CASSLRQDRNNEQFF
TRBV12-3/TRBV12-4 CASGGSQGVGGYTF
TRBV6-4 CASINSGGEGDTQYF
TRBV3-1 CASSQGGWGRNYGYTF
TRBV6-1 CASSDYLQGKGYEQYF
TRBV6-1 CASSSPKGTQYF
TRBV20-1 CSAREFPAGGLEETQYF
TRBV7-9 CASSPDSRVEQYF
TRBV5-4 CASSLGGGGPYEQYF
TRBV12-5 CASAESGYNEQFF
TRBV6-1 CASREGLGYYGYTF